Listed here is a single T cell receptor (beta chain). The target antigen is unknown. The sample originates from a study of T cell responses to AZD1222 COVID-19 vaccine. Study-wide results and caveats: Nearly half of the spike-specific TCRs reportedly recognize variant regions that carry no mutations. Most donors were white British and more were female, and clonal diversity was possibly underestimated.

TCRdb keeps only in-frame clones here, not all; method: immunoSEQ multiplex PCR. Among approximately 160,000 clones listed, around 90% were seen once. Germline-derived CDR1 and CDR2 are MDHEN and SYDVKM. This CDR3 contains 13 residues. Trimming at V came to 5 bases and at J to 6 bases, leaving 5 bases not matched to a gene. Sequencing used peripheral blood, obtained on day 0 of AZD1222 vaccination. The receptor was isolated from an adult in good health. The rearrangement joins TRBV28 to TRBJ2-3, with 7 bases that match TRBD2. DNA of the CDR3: TGTGCCAGCAGTAGCGGGGAGGGCGATACGCAGTATTTT. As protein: CASSSGEGDTQYF.